This is a list of T cell receptor beta chains from one sample in a study of beta chain features in type 1 diabetes. The assay was immunoSEQ multiplex PCR, and TCRdb's table has in-frame clones only and misses some. The data contain 400,000 or so clones, around 10% of them singletons. Sequencing was performed on central memory CD4+ T cells from blood. Source of these receptors: a man aged 25 to 45 with type 1 diabetes. The CDR3 runs from the conserved cysteine through the conserved F or W. A D gene is named only where the DNA matches it firmly. A clone size is listed for some rows: how often the clone was seen (once, few, many), or a class if it is expanded.

>.|TRBV29-1|TRBJ2-2|few
CSVVLDSTGELFF
TGCAGCGTTGTTTTGGACTCAACCGGGGAGCTGTTTTTT
>TRBD1|TRBV28|TRBJ1-5|.
CASRGQGRGNQPQHF
TGTGCCAGCAGAGGACAGGGACGTGGGAATCAGCCCCAGCATTTT
>.|TRBV5-1|TRBJ2-1|.
CASSLASSEGVIEQFF
TGCGCCAGCAGCTTGGCCTCCTCGGAGGGAGTCATTGAGCAGTTCTTC
>TRBD1|TRBV6-6|TRBJ1-1|.
CASRQGLNTEAFF
TGTGCCTCAAGACAGGGCCTGAACACTGAAGCTTTCTTT
>.|TRBV7-2|TRBJ1-3|many
CASSDTGSSGNTIYF
TGTGCCAGCAGCGATACAGGGTCCTCTGGAAACACCATATATTTT
>.|TRBV10-3|TRBJ1-4|few
CAISESQGGGEKLFF
TGTGCCATCAGTGAGTCCCAGGGCGGGGGTGAAAAACTGTTTTTT
>TRBD1|TRBV6-5|TRBJ1-3|few
CASGQGGNTIYF
TGTGCCAGTGGACAGGGTGGAAACACCATATATTTT
>TRBD1|TRBV29-1|TRBJ2-1|.
CSVDSGGGRNEQFF
TGCAGCGTTGACTCAGGGGGCGGCCGCAATGAGCAGTTCTTC
>TRBD1|TRBV28|TRBJ1-2|.
CASSPPRTGGYGYTF
TGTGCCAGCAGCCCCCCCCGGACAGGGGGCTATGGCTACACCTTC
>TRBD2|TRBV7-2|TRBJ2-1|few
CASNSGSSDNEQFF
TGTGCCAGCAATAGCGGGAGCTCCGATAATGAGCAGTTCTTC
>TRBD2|TRBV9|TRBJ2-5|many
CASSVSSGSHQETQYF
TGTGCCAGCAGCGTATCTAGCGGGAGTCACCAAGAGACCCAGTACTTC
>.|TRBV30|TRBJ2-5|.
CAWKESLLVETQYF
TGTGCCTGGAAAGAGAGCCTCCTTGTTGAGACCCAGTACTTC
>.|TRBV5-1|TRBJ2-5|.
CASSLANTGGQETQYF
TGCGCCAGCAGCTTGGCCAACACCGGCGGGCAAGAGACCCAGTACTTC
>.|TRBV19|TRBJ2-1|few
CASSPHPTQNEQFF
TGTGCCAGTAGTCCCCATCCCACGCAGAATGAGCAGTTCTTC
>.|TRBV30|TRBJ1-1|few
CAWSDVRDGFTEAFF
TGTGCCTGGAGTGATGTCCGGGACGGGTTCACTGAAGCTTTCTTT
>TRBD2|TRBV29-1|TRBJ2-7|.
CSVGRLAAYQGSYEQYF
TGCAGCGTTGGTCGACTAGCGGCTTATCAGGGGTCCTACGAGCAGTACTTC
>TRBD2|TRBV5-5|TRBJ2-2|few
CASSFTSGNTGELFF
TGTGCCAGCAGCTTTACTAGCGGGAACACCGGGGAGCTGTTTTTT
>TRBD1|TRBV27|TRBJ2-2|.
CASSSSGGFGTGELFF
TGTGCCAGCAGTTCCTCAGGGGGCTTCGGCACCGGGGAGCTGTTTTTT
>.|TRBV30|TRBJ2-7|few
CAWSVGSASRYF
TGTGCCTGGAGTGTAGGGTCTGCTAGTCGGTACTTC
>.|TRBV2|TRBJ2-3|many
CASRDSSDTQYF
TGTGCCAGCAGAGACAGTTCAGATACGCAGTATTTT
>.|TRBV7-9|TRBJ1-2|.
CASSLGQDTYGYTF
TGTGCCAGCAGCTTAGGACAGGACACCTATGGCTACACCTTC
>.|TRBV4-3|TRBJ2-7|.
CASSAQLSVGYEQYF
TGCGCCAGCAGCGCCCAGCTCTCGGTCGGCTACGAGCAGTACTTC
>TRBD2|TRBV5-1|TRBJ2-3|few
CASSFYSKIVLSSGRGSASDTQYF
TGCGCCAGCAGCTTCTACTCCAAGATCGTTTTGTCTAGCGGGAGAGGGTCAGCGTCAGATACGCAGTATTTT
>.|TRBV4-1|TRBJ1-4|few
CASSPQARGPNEKLFF
TGTGCCAGCAGCCCACAGGCCCGAGGGCCGAATGAAAAACTGTTTTTT
>TRBD2|TRBV9|TRBJ2-7|few
CASSVGPSGDYEQYF
TGTGCCAGCAGCGTAGGGCCTAGCGGTGACTACGAGCAGTACTTC
>.|TRBV21-1|TRBJ2-7|few
CASRAGGGNSYEQYF
TGTGCCAGCAGAGCCGGAGGGGGGAACTCCTACGAGCAGTACTTC
>.|TRBV7-9|TRBJ1-2|few
CASSLGGARQRIYGYTF
TGTGCCAGCAGCTTAGGGGGTGCTAGACAACGAATCTATGGCTACACCTTC
>.|TRBV15|TRBJ2-5|once
CATSRDWGMARQETQYF
TGTGCCACCAGCAGAGATTGGGGGATGGCCCGCCAAGAGACCCAGTACTTC
>TRBD1|TRBV10-3|TRBJ1-5|.
CAISETTGQNQPQHF
TGTGCCATCAGTGAGACTACGGGACAGAATCAGCCCCAGCATTTT
>.|TRBV28|TRBJ1-3|few
CASRKQGSGNTIYF
TGTGCCAGCAGAAAACAGGGCTCTGGAAACACCATATATTTT
>.|TRBV6-1|TRBJ2-5|.
CASSESRRGSETQYF
TGTGCCAGCAGTGAAAGTCGTAGGGGTTCAGAGACCCAGTACTTC
>TRBD1|TRBV19|TRBJ2-7|once
CASSIKSGQGEQYF
TGTGCCAGTAGTATAAAATCGGGACAGGGGGAGCAGTACTTC
>.|TRBV6-1|TRBJ2-1|many
CASDGRGVNEQFF
TGTGCCAGCGACGGAAGGGGGGTCAATGAGCAGTTCTTC
>.|TRBV28|TRBJ2-3|many
CASSFPDSNTQYF
TGTGCCAGCAGTTTCCCCGACAGTAATACGCAGTATTTT
>TRBD2|TRBV28|TRBJ2-3|few
CASSSLTSGDTQYF
TGTGCCAGCAGTTCTCTCACTAGCGGCGATACGCAGTATTTT
>TRBD1|TRBV27|TRBJ2-5|.
CASSLSPPGQGRTERETQYF
TGTGCCAGCAGTTTATCGCCTCCGGGACAGGGACGTACCGAGCGAGAGACCCAGTACTTC
>TRBD2|TRBV11-2|TRBJ2-1|few
CASSSSPSSGRYNEQFF
TGTGCCAGCAGCTCCTCCCCGAGTAGCGGGAGATACAATGAGCAGTTCTTC
>TRBD1|TRBV19|TRBJ1-5|.
CASSETGGEPQHF
TGTGCCAGTAGTGAAACAGGGGGCGAGCCCCAGCATTTT
>.|TRBV7-2|TRBJ1-6|.
CASSLEVGVGSPLHF
TGTGCCAGCAGCTTAGAAGTAGGGGTCGGGTCACCCCTCCACTTT
>.|TRBV27|TRBJ1-2|.
CASSLHRMEGYTF
TGTGCCAGCAGTTTGCACAGGATGGAGGGCTACACCTTC
>.|TRBV2|TRBJ2-5|few
CASSEAVGGSRETQYF
TGTGCCAGCAGTGAAGCGGTAGGCGGATCCCGGGAGACCCAGTACTTC
>.|TRBV6-5|TRBJ1-3|.
CASSPQQGAGNTIYF
TGTGCCAGCAGTCCGCAACAGGGCGCTGGAAACACCATATATTTT
>.|TRBV5-4|TRBJ1-5|.
CASSQDIISNSRLHF
TGTGCCAGCAGCCAAGATATAATCTCGAACAGTCGTCTCCATTTT